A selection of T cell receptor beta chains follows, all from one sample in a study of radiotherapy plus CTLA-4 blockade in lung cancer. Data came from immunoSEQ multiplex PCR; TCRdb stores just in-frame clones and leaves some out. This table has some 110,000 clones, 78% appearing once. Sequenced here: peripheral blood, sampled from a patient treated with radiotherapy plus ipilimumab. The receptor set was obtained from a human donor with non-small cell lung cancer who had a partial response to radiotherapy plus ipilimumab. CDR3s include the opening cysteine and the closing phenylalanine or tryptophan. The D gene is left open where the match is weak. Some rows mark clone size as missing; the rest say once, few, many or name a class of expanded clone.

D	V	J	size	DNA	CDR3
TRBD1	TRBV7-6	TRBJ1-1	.	TGTGCCAGCAGCTTGGTAGGGACAGCGAACACTGAAGCTTTCTTT	CASSLVGTANTEAFF
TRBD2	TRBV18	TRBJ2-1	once	TGTGCCAGCTCAACAACTAGCGGGTTGGGTGAGCAGTTCTTC	CASSTTSGLGEQFF
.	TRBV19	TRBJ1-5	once	TGTGCCAGTAGTATAGGTTCGGGGGGCAATCAGCCCCAGCATTTT	CASSIGSGGNQPQHF
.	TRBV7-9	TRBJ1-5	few	TGTGCCAGCAGTCTCAGGGCAGGGGACCAGCATTTT	CASSLRAGDQHF
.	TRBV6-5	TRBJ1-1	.	TGTGCCAGCAGTTACTTCAGGGCGAACACTGAAGCTTTCTTT	CASSYFRANTEAFF
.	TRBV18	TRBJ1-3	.	TGTGCCAGCTCACCACAAGCCCCGGGGGATGGAAACACCATATATTTT	CASSPQAPGDGNTIYF
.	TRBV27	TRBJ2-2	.	TGTGCCACCTGGCGACAAAACACCGGGGAGCTGTTTTTT	CATWRQNTGELFF
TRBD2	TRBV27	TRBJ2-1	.	TGTGCCAGCAGTCTCGGGACTAGCGGTACAAATGAGCAGTTCTTC	CASSLGTSGTNEQFF
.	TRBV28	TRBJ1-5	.	TGTGCCAGCAGTACCCGAGGGCCCCAGCATTTT	CASSTRGPQHF
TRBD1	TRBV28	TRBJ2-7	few	TGTGCCAGCAGGTCGGGACAGGGAAACGAGCAGTACTTC	CASRSGQGNEQYF
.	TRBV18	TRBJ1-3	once	TGTGCCAGCTCACTCGACAGCTCTGGAAACACCATATATTTT	CASSLDSSGNTIYF
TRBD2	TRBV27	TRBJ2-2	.	TGTGCCAGCGCAAAGCCCGGGCGCCAACCGGGACTAGCGGAGGTCCGGAATACCGGGGAGCTGTTTTTT	CASAKPGRQPGLAEVRNTGELFF
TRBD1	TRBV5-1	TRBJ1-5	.	TGCGCCAGCAGCTTGGCAGGGACAGGCGGAAATCAGCCCCAGCATTTT	CASSLAGTGGNQPQHF
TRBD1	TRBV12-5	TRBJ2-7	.	TGTGCTAGTGGTTTCTCCGGGACAGGGGGCCACTACGAGCAGTACTTC	CASGFSGTGGHYEQYF
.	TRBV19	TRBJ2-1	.	TGTGCCAGTAGTATAGACGGACGCGGGTACAATGAGCAGTTCTTC	CASSIDGRGYNEQFF
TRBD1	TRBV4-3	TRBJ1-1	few	TGCGCCAGCAGTTTGACAGGGGGGCCTGAAGCTTTCTTT	CASSLTGGPEAFF
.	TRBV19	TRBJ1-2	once	TGTGCCAGCCAAAAAGAGCGAGGCTACACCTTC	CASQKERGYTF
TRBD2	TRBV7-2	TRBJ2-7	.	TGTGCCAGCAGCTCGACAGTCGGGAGGTCCCCCTACGAGCAGTACTTC	CASSSTVGRSPYEQYF
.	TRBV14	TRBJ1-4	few	TGTGCCAGCAGCCAAGCACAGGGCGGCCCTAATGAAAAACTGTTTTTT	CASSQAQGGPNEKLFF
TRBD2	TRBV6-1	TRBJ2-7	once	TGTGCCGCGAGGACTAGCGGTTCCTACGAGCAGTACTTC	CAARTSGSYEQYF
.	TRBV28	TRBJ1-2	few	TGTGCCACCGGGGATAACTATGGCTACACCTTC	CATGDNYGYTF
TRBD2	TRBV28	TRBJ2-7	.	TGTGCCAGCAGTTTTCCCCTCACTAGCGGGAGTGTCCACGAGCAGTACTTC	CASSFPLTSGSVHEQYF
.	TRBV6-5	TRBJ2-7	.	TGTGCCAGCAGTTCGGAGCGTCGATACGAGCAGTACTTC	CASSSERRYEQYF
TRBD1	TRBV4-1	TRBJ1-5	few	TGCGCCAGCAGCCAGACAGGGTTCAATCAGCCCCAGCATTTT	CASSQTGFNQPQHF
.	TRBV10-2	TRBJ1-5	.	TGCGCCAGCAGTGAGGAGGGTCGGGGGGGCAATCAGCCCCAGCATTTT	CASSEEGRGGNQPQHF
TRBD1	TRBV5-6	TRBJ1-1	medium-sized	TGTGCCAGCAGCCAACTACAGGGGTGGGCTTTCTTT	CASSQLQGWAFF
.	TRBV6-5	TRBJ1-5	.	TGTGCCAGCGGGACAACCTACGAGCCCCAGCATTTT	CASGTTYEPQHF
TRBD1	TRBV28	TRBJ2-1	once	TGTGCCAGCAGTTTCGACGGCGGACAGGGATACAATGAGCAGTTCTTC	CASSFDGGQGYNEQFF